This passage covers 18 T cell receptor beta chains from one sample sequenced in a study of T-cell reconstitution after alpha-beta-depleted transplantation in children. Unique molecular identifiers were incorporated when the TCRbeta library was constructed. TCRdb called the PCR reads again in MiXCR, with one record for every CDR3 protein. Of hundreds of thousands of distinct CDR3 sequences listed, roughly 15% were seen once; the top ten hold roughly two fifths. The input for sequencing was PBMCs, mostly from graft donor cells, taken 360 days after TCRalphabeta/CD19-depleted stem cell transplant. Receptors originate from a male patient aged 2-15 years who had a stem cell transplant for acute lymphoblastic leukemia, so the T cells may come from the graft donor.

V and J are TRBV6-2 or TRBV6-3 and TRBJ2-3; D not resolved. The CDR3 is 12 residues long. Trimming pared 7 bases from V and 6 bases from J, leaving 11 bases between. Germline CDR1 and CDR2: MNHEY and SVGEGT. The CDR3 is CASMGFVDTQYF. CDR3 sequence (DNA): TGTGCCAGCATGGGATTCGTTGATACGCAGTATTTT.

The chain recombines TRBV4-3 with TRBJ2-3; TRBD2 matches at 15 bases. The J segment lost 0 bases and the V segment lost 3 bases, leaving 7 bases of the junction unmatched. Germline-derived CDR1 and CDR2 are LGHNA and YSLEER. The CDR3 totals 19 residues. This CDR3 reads CASSQRTSGRAPSTDTQYF. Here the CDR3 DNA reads TGCGCCAGCAGCCAGCGGACTAGCGGGAGGGCCCCTAGCACAGATACGCAGTATTTT.

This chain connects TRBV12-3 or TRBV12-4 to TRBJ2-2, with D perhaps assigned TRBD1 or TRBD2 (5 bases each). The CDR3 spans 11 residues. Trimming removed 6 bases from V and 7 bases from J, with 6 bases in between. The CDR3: CASRRGGELFF. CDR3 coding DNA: TGTGCCAGCAGGAGGGGCGGGGAGCTGTTTTTT.

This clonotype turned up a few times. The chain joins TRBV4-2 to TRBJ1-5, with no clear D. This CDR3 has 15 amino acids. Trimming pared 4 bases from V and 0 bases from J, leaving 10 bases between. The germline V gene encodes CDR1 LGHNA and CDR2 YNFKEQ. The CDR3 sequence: CASSPRSDSNQPQHF. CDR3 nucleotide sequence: TGTGCCAGCAGCCCCCGGTCTGATAGCAATCAGCCCCAGCATTTT.

The CDR3 DNA follows: TGTGCCAGCTCCTCGTTTAGCGTCTACTATTACGAGCAGTACTTC. As protein: CASSSFSVYYYEQYF. This rearrangement joins TRBV2 to TRBJ2-7; D may be TRBD2 (5 bases). CDR1 is SNHLY and CDR2 is FYNNEI in the germline V gene. V was shortened by 8 bases and J by 4 bases, with 21 bases between the two germline ends. This CDR3 comprises 15 residues.

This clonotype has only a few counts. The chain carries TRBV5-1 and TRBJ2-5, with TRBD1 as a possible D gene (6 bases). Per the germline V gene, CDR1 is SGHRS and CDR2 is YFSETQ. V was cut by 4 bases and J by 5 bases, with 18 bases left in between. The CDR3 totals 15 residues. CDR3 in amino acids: CASSVWNRVGETQYF. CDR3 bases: TGCGCCAGCAGCGTTTGGAACAGGGTCGGGGAGACCCAGTACTTC.

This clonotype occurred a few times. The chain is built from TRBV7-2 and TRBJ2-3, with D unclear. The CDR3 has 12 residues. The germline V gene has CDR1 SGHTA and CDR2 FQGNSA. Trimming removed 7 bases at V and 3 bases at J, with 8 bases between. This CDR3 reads CASTPWTDTQYF. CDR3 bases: TGTGCCAGCACCCCGTGGACAGATACGCAGTATTTT.

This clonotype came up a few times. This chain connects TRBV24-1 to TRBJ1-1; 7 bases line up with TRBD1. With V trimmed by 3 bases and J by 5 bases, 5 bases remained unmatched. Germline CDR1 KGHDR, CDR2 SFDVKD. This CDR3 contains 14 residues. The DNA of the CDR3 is TGTGCCACCAGTGATCCCCTCAGGGGGACTGAAGCTTTCTTT. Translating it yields CATSDPLRGTEAFF.

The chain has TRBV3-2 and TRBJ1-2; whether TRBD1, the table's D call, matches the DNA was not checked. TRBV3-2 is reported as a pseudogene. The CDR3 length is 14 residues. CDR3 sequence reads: CASSQLQGNYGYTF. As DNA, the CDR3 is TGTGCCAGCAGCCAATTACAGGGGAACTATGGCTACACCTTC.

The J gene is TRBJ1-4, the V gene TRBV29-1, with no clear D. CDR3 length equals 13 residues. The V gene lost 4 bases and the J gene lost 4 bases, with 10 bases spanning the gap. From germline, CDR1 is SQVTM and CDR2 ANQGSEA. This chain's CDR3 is CSVAASINEKLFF. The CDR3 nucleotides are TGCAGCGTTGCGGCCAGCATTAATGAAAAACTGTTTTTT.

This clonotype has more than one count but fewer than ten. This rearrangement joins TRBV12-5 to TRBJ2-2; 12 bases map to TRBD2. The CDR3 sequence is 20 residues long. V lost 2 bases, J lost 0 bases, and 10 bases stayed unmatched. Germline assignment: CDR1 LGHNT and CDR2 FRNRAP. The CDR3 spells CASGLRLAGGPNANTGELFF. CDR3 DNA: TGTGCTAGTGGTTTGCGTCTAGCGGGAGGGCCTAACGCGAACACCGGGGAGCTGTTTTTT. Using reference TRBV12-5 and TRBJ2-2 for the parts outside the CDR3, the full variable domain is DARVTQTPRHKVTEMGQEVTMRCQPILGHNTVFWYRQTMMQGLELLAYFRNRAPLDDSGMPKDRFSAEMPDATLATLKIQPSEPRDSAVYFCASGLRLAGGPNANTGELFFGEGSRLTVL.

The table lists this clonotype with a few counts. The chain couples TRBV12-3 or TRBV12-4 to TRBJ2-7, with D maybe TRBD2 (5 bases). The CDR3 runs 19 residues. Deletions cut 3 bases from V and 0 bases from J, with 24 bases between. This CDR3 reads CASSFIVGSVADISYEQYF. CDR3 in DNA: TGTGCCAGCAGTTTTATTGTTGGGAGTGTGGCGGATATCTCCTACGAGCAGTACTTC.

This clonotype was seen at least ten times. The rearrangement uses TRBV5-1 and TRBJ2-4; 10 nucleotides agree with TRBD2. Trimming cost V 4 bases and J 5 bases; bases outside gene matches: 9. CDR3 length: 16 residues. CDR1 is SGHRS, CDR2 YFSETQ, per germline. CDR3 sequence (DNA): TGCGCCAGCAGCGCCGGATGGACTAGCGGTCAAAACATTCAGTACTTC. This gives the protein CASSAGWTSGQNIQYF.

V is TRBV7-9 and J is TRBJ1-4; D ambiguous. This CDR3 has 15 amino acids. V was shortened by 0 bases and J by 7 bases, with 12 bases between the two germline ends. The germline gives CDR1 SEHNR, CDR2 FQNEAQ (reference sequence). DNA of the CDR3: TGTGCCAGCAGCTTAGCCACAGACGCCGGTGAAAAACTGTTTTTT. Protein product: CASSLATDAGEKLFF.

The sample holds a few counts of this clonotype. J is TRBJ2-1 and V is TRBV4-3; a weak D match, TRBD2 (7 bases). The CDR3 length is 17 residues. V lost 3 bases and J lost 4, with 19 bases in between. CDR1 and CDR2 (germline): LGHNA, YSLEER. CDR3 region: CASSQGGGHTSYNEQFF. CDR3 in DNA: TGCGCCAGCAGCCAGGGGGGGGGACACACTTCTTACAATGAGCAGTTCTTC.

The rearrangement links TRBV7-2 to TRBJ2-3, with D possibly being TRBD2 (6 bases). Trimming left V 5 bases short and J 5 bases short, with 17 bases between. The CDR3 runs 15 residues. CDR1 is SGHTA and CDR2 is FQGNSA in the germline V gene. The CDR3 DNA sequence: TGTGCCAGCAGCCGCACCTCCTCGGGGGTAGATACGCAGTATTTT. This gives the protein CASSRTSSGVDTQYF. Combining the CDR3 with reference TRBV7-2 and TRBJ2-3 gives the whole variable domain GAGVSQSPSNKVTEKGKDVELRCDPISGHTALYWYRQSLGQGLEFLIYFQGNSAPDKSGLPSDRFSAERTGGSVSTLTIQRTQQEDSAVYLCASSRTSSGVDTQYFGPGTRLTVL.

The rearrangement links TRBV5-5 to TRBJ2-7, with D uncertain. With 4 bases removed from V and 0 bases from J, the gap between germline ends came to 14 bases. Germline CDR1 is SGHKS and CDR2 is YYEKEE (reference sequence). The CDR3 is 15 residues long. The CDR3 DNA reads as TGTGCCAGCAGCCCCGGCCCTTGGGGCTCCTACGAGCAGTACTTC. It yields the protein CASSPGPWGSYEQYF.

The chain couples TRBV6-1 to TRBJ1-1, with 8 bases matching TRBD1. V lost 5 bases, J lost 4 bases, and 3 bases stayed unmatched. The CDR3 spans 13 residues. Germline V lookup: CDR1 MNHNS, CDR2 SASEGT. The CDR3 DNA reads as TGTGCCAGCAGTCGGACAGGGTCCACTGAAGCTTTCTTT. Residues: CASSRTGSTEAFF.